This T cell receptor beta chain originates from a study of blood T cell repertoires in COVID-19. Study details: Specimens from acute and convalescent COVID-19 originated in the United States, Italy and Spain. PBMCs, B-cell-depleted T cells, or T cells provided the cDNA or gDNA that made up the material.

Original analysis: Reference gene primer amplification in the assay estimated nucleated cell counts. Generated by immunoSEQ multiplex PCR, the TCRdb table keeps only in-frame clones and is missing some. V, J and clone size were drawn from that table, and D and trimming were deduced from the DNA. The sample gives hundreds of thousands of clones, about 85% of which show up once; around 3.4% is in the top ten. V was pared by 5 bases and J by 4 bases, with 5 bases of the junction left unmatched. Germline values: CDR1 LGHDT, CDR2 YNNKEL (reference sequence). The CDR3 covers 14 residues. The gene calls are TRBV3-1 (or the pseudogene TRBV3-2) and TRBJ1-2; the match to TRBD1 covers 9 bases. The sequenced material came from peripheral blood. The TCR was taken from a woman aged 18-29 years with acute or convalescent COVID-19. In nucleotides, the CDR3 is TGTGCCAGCAGCGGCCGGGACAGGGTCTATGGCTACACCTTC. Residues: CASSGRDRVYGYTF.